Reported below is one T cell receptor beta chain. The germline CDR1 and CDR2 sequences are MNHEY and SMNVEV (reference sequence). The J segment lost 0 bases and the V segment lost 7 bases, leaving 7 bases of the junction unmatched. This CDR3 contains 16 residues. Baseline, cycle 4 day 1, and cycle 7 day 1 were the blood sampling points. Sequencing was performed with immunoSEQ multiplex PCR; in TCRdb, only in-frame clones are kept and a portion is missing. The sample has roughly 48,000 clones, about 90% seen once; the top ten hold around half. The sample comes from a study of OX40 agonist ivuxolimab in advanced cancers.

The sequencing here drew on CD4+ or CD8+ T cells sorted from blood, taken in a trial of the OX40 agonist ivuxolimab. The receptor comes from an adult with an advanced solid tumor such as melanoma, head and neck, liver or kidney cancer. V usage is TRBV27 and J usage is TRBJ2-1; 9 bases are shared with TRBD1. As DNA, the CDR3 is TGTGCCAGCAACCTCGGACAGGGGCCCTCCTACAATGAGCAGTTCTTC. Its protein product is CASNLGQGPSYNEQFF.